These 20 T cell receptor beta chains were all obtained from the same sample, sequenced in a study of Tregs in tolerant kidney transplant recipients. Related graft donors supplied nonmyeloablative bone marrow transplants, and mixed chimerism was transient. Clones were read by immunoSEQ multiplex PCR, and TCRdb kept only the in-frame ones, dropping some. Recorded for this sample: approximately 30,000 clones. The material sequenced was CD4+ T cells from blood (PBMCs), taken 24 months after the transplant. The receptor set was obtained from a human patient who received a combined kidney and bone marrow transplant. A subset of T cells may come from the graft donor.

Comments on this clone: Read data end 3 residues before the CDR3 end; the end is taken from the germline J gene. This chain uses TRBV20-1 with TRBJ2-3, with no clear D. The V gene's germline CDR1 is DFQATT and CDR2 SNEGSKA (reference sequence). The CDR3 length is 13 residues. The CDR3 sequence: CSARGGGGWTQYF. The covered CDR3 bases are TGCAGTGCTAGAGGAGGTGGTGGTTGGACG.

With respect to this clone: The read terminates 3 residues ahead of where the CDR3 ends, so the germline J gene completes it. The chain joins TRBV2 to TRBJ2-7; TRBD1 matches at 9 bases. Per the germline V gene, CDR1 is SNHLY and CDR2 is FYNNEI. Trimming took 8 bases from V and 2 from J; bases not matched to a gene: 1. CDR3 length: 12 residues. Incomplete CDR3 DNA: TGTGCCAGCGGACAGGGGCCCTACGAG. Its translation: CASGQGPYE. The CDR3 in full is CASGQGPYEQYF. Together with reference TRBV2 and TRBJ2-7, the CDR3 gives the full variable domain: EPEVTQTPSHQVTQMGQEVILRCVPISNHLYFYWYRQILGQKVEFLVSFYNNEISEKSEIFDDQFSVERPDGSNFTLKIRSTKLEDSAMYFCASGQGPYEQYFGPGTRLTVT.

Of note for this clone: Read coverage stops 3 residues before the CDR3 terminus; the germline J gene supplies the remainder. J is TRBJ1-5 and V is TRBV28, with 7 bases lining up with TRBD1. The CDR3 sequence is 14 residues long. From germline, CDR1 is MDHEN and CDR2 SYDVKM. With 7 bases clipped from V and 5 bases from J, the junction kept 8 bases outside the gene matches. Here the CDR3 reads CASKKTGLHQPQHF. The covered CDR3 bases are TGTGCCAGCAAGAAGACAGGGCTTCATCAGCCC. Complete variable domain (other parts from reference TRBV28 and TRBJ1-5): DVKVTQSSRYLVKRTGEKVFLECVQDMDHENMFWYRQDPGLGLRLIYFSYDVKMKEKGDIPEGYSVSREKKERFSLILESASTNQTSMYLCASKKTGLHQPQHFGDGTRLSIL.

In the case of this clone: The CDR3 goes on 3 residues after the read ends, and that part is filled in from the germline J gene. This chain joins TRBV7-3 and TRBJ2-3, with 7 positions matching TRBD2. V was clipped by 4 bases and J by 2 bases; unmatched bases: 6. Germline V gene data show CDR1 as SGHTA and CDR2 as FQGTGA. The length of the CDR3 is 15 residues. The CDR3 DNA, read in part, is TGTGCCAGCAGCTCTTCTAGCGGCTCCACAGATACG. Protein product: CASSSSSGSTDT. The entire CDR3 protein reads CASSSSSGSTDTQYF.

Comments on this clone: The CDR3 end lies 3 residues beyond the end of the read and is filled in from the germline J gene. This sequence joins TRBV19 and TRBJ2-2; TRBD1 matches 8 bases. The length of the CDR3 is 15 residues. V shed 5 bases and J 4 bases; nucleotides not matched to a gene: 6. The germline CDR1 and CDR2 sequences are LNHDA and SQIVND (reference sequence). CDR3 in amino acids: CASSPRTGSTGELFF. CDR3 DNA, as far as it was read: TGTGCCAGTAGTCCCAGGACAGGGAGCACCGGGGAG.

Notes on this clone: The read gets to within 3 residues of the CDR3 end, and the germline J gene fills in the rest. The genes are TRBV30 and TRBJ2-7; 9 nucleotides match TRBD2. Germline V lookup: CDR1 GTSNPN, CDR2 SVGIG (reference sequence). This CDR3 contains 14 residues. V lost 2 bases to trimming and J lost 5 bases; unmatched junction nucleotides: 7. Incomplete CDR3 DNA: TGTGCCTGGAGTCGGTATAGCGGGAGTGACGAG. It specifies CAWSRYSGSDE. The whole CDR3 is CAWSRYSGSDEQYF.

Note on this clone: Read coverage stops 3 residues before the CDR3 terminus; the germline J gene supplies the remainder. The V and J genes are TRBV20-1 and TRBJ1-1; no firm D call. CDR3 size: 11 residues. Germline-derived CDR1 and CDR2 are DFQATT and SNEGSKA (reference sequence). Trimming stripped 3 bases from V and 7 bases from J, with 9 bases between. The covered CDR3 bases are TGCAGTGCTAGGTATCCCCTTGAA. This codes for CSARYPLE. The entire CDR3 protein is CSARYPLEAFF.

Worth noting for this clone: The read gets to within 3 residues of the CDR3 end, and the germline J gene fills in the rest. The rearrangement joins TRBV6-4 to TRBJ2-3; possible D gene TRBD2, 6 bases. The germline V gene has CDR1 MRHNA and CDR2 SNTAGT. The CDR3 totals 13 residues. V lost 9 bases, J lost 6 bases, and 16 bases lay in between. The CDR3 reads CASGRGYGDTQYF. CDR3 bases read: TGTGCCAGTGGCCGGGGGTACGGGGATACG.

Its frequency marks this clone as medium-sized. Read sequence stops 3 residues before the CDR3 end, and the germline J gene provides the missing end. The V call is TRBV29-1, the J call TRBJ2-1; possibly TRBD2 for D (5 bases). This CDR3 region has 14 residues. Trimming cost V 6 bases and J 8 bases, with 20 bases left between them. Germline V gene data show CDR1 as SQVTM and CDR2 as ANQGSEA. The CDR3 bases that were read are TGCAGCGTCAGAGGACTCCTCGGGTTCGATGAG. Its translation is CSVRGLLGFDE. The CDR3 as a whole reads CSVRGLLGFDEQFF.

CDR3 bases read: TGCAGTGCTGACGATAGCCTCGGGACTTTAATCTACAATGAG. Its protein product is CSADDSLGTLIYNE. The whole CDR3 is CSADDSLGTLIYNEQFF. The chain joins TRBV20-1 to TRBJ2-1; D possibly corresponds to TRBD2 (6 bases). The read gets to within 3 residues of the CDR3 end, and the germline J gene fills in the rest. The V gene's germline CDR1 is DFQATT and CDR2 SNEGSKA (reference sequence). The CDR3 is 17 amino acids. V was trimmed by 5 bases and J by 3 bases, leaving 23 bases between them.

To note about this clone: Coverage ceases 3 residues before the CDR3 finishes, and the germline J gene fills in the end. The chain is built from TRBV19 and TRBJ1-1; D gene uncertain. Germline V gene lookup returns CDR1 LNHDA and CDR2 SQIVND (reference sequence). This CDR3 comprises 14 residues. The germline V and J ends were trimmed by 5 bases and 3 bases, with 13 bases remaining between them. CDR3 sequence reads: CASSGVGWDTEAFF. CDR3 DNA, as far as it was read: TGTGCCAGTAGTGGAGTGGGCTGGGACACTGAA.

About this clone: Read sequence stops 3 residues before the CDR3 end, and the germline J gene provides the missing end. The chain carries TRBV5-1 and TRBJ2-3; 11 nucleotides agree with TRBD2. Looked up from germline, CDR1 is SGHRS and CDR2 is YFSETQ. The V gene end was trimmed by 0 bases and the J gene end by 4 bases; junction bases not matched to a gene: 1. The CDR3 has 15 amino acids. CDR3 bases read: TGCGCCAGCAGCTTGGATAGCGGGAGGGCAGATACG. Protein: CASSLDSGRADT. The whole CDR3 sequence is CASSLDSGRADTQYF.

In regard to this clone: The read terminates 3 residues ahead of where the CDR3 ends, so the germline J gene completes it. V is TRBV19 and J is TRBJ1-5; D might be TRBD1 (6 bases). V lost 3 bases to trimming and J lost 5 bases, with 11 bases between them. Per the germline V gene, CDR1 is LNHDA and CDR2 is SQIVND (reference sequence). The CDR3 is 14 residues long. Partial CDR3 DNA: TGTGCCAGTAGTATCGGACAGACTCATCAGCCC. As protein: CASSIGQTHQP. The full CDR3 protein reads CASSIGQTHQPQHF. The complete variable domain, with remaining parts taken from reference TRBV19 and TRBJ1-5, reads DGGITQSPKYLFRKEGQNVTLSCEQNLNHDAMYWYRQDPGQGLRLIYYSQIVNDFQKGDIAEGYSVSREKKESFPLTVTSAQKNPTAFYLCASSIGQTHQPQHFGDGTRLSIL.

A word on this clone: The read comes to an end 3 residues before the CDR3 does, leaving the germline J gene to fill in the end. The genes are TRBV7-3 and TRBJ2-3; 10 nucleotides align to TRBD2. The CDR3 runs 16 residues. V lost 5 bases, J lost 1 base, and 6 bases stayed unmatched. CDR1 SGHTA and CDR2 FQGTGA come from the germline V gene. The CDR3 is CASSPPGLAGTDTQYF. Partial CDR3 DNA: TGTGCCAGCAGCCCCCCCGGACTAGCGGGCACAGATACG.

About this clone: The read terminates 3 residues before the CDR3 end, so the remaining end is supplied by the germline J gene. The J gene is TRBJ1-1, the V gene TRBV7-9; D not certain. Germline CDR1 reads SEHNR; CDR2 reads FQNEAQ (reference sequence). The CDR3 has 14 amino acids. The ends were cut back, 1 base at V and 1 base at J, with 7 bases in the middle. Here the CDR3 reads CASSLGQENTEAFF. The covered CDR3 bases are TGTGCCAGCAGCTTAGGGCAGGAGAACACTGAA.

Of note for this clone: The read gets to within 3 residues of the CDR3 end, and the germline J gene fills in the rest. The chain is built from TRBV7-9 and TRBJ1-2; perhaps TRBD1 as D (6 bases). Germline CDR1 reads SEHNR; CDR2 reads FQNEAQ (reference sequence). Between the trimmed V and J ends, which lost 5 bases and 4 bases, there was a span of 14 bases. The CDR3 consists of 14 residues. CDR3 DNA (partial): TGTGCCAGCAGCCCGAGACAGGAGACCTATGGC. This codes for CASSPRQETYG. The entire CDR3 protein reads CASSPRQETYGYTF.

In regard to this clone: The read finishes 3 residues shy of the CDR3 end, and the germline J gene is used to complete it. The V and J genes are TRBV2 and TRBJ2-1; 9 nucleotides agree with TRBD2. The germline CDR1 and CDR2 sequences are SNHLY and FYNNEI. The CDR3 runs to 13 residues. With 9 bases clipped from V and 7 bases from J, the junction kept 7 bases outside the gene matches. CDR3 DNA (partial): TGTGCCAGTCACCAGCGGGAGGCGAATGAG. Amino acids: CASHQREANE. The full CDR3 sequence reads CASHQREANEQFF.

About this clone: With the read ending 3 residues before the CDR3 end, the germline J gene is used to fill in that end. The chain links TRBV6-2 or TRBV6-3 to TRBJ2-3, with 15 bases fitting TRBD2. Germline CDR1 MNHEY, CDR2 SVGEGT. Germline trimming cut 8 bases from V and 5 bases from J; bases unmatched to any gene: 2. The CDR3 totals 14 residues. The sequenced part of the CDR3 DNA is TGTGCCAGCCGGACTAGCGGGAGGGGAGATACG. Translation gives CASRTSGRGDT. The full-length CDR3 reads as CASRTSGRGDTQYF.

In regard to this clone: The CDR3 extends 3 residues past the end of the read, so its final part is completed from the germline J gene. The chain links TRBV18 to TRBJ2-6; D not certain. The CDR3 consists of 15 residues. Trimming shortened V by 0 bases and J by 1 base, and 4 bases separated the two germline ends. CDR1 is KGHSH and CDR2 is LQKENI in the germline V gene. The CDR3 bases that were read are TGTGCCAGCTCACCACCCGGGTCTGGGGCCAACGTC. Protein product: CASSPPGSGANV. The full CDR3 is CASSPPGSGANVLTF.

In the case of this clone: The germline gene is not matched at one end of the junction; a read error may be the cause. The sequence runs out 3 residues before the end of the CDR3; the remainder is reconstructed from the germline J gene. The V and J genes are TRBV4-2 and TRBJ2-3; TRBD2 agrees at 8 bases. Germline lookup yields CDR1 LGHNA and CDR2 YNFKEQ. This CDR3 spans 16 amino acids. The CDR3 bases that were read are TGCGCCAGCAGCCAAGATTTTGCGGGAGGCCCAGATACG. Translated: CASSQDFAGGPDT. The entire CDR3 protein is CASSQDFAGGPDTQYF.